The 5 T cell receptor beta chains below all came from one sample that was sequenced in a study of cytomegalovirus exposure and HLA in healthy donors. Use of 60 Vbeta and 13 Jbeta primers characterized the PCR. Produced via immunoSEQ multiplex PCR; TCRdb's table is partial and in-frame only. There are 100,000 to 150,000 clones in the sample; around four fifths occur only once, and roughly 20% lies in the top ten. The sequenced material came from PBMCs. These receptors were obtained from a man aged 18 to 30 in good health and CMV-seropositive.

This chain uses TRBV29-1 with TRBJ1-4; 7 bases fit TRBD1. Germline lookup yields CDR1 SQVTM and CDR2 ANQGSEA. The CDR3 loop spans 14 amino acids. V was pared by 4 bases and J by 8 bases, with 10 bases of the junction left unmatched. The CDR3 bases are TGCAGCGTTGCCCCGGACAGGTTGACGGAAAAACTGTTTTTT. Protein sequence: CSVAPDRLTEKLFF.

The DNA of the CDR3 is TGTGCCAGCAGCCCGGGGTGGAGATTCCGGTCGAACTATGGCTACACCTTC. This gives the protein CASSPGWRFRSNYGYTF. The chain employs TRBV28 and TRBJ1-2, with D unclear. Germline-derived CDR1 and CDR2 are MDHEN and SYDVKM. The V gene lost 6 bases and the J gene lost 2 bases, with 22 bases spanning the gap. The CDR3 has 17 amino acids.

Only one count was recorded for this clone. The chain combines TRBV19 with TRBJ1-1; unclear D gene. Trimming removed 3 bases from V and 1 base from J, with 3 bases in between. This CDR3 contains 12 residues. Germline lookup yields CDR1 LNHDA and CDR2 SQIVND (reference sequence). The CDR3 loop is CASSIKNTEAFF. The DNA of the CDR3 is TGTGCCAGTAGTATTAAGAACACTGAAGCTTTCTTT.

This sequence joins TRBV30 and TRBJ1-1, with 8 bases matching TRBD1. The CDR3 spans 14 residues. CDR1 and CDR2 from the germline V gene are GTSNPN and SVGIG (reference sequence). V lost 2 bases and J lost 4; bases outside the gene matches: 6. CDR3 amino acids: CAWSSQGARTEAFF. CDR3 nucleotide sequence: TGTGCCTGGAGTTCTCAGGGGGCGCGCACTGAAGCTTTCTTT. Complete variable domain (other parts from reference TRBV30 and TRBJ1-1): SQTIHQWPATLVQPVGSPLSLECTVEGTSNPNLYWYRQAAGRGLQLLFYSVGIGQISSEVPQNLSASRPQDRQFILSSKKLLLSDSGFYLCAWSSQGARTEAFFGQGTRLTVV.

This clone appeared a single time. CDR3 in DNA: TGTGCCAGCAGCTTAGTGGGACAGGGCGGATACGAGCAGTACTTC. Its protein product is CASSLVGQGGYEQYF. This chain uses TRBV7-8 with TRBJ2-7; 9 positions agree with TRBD1. The CDR3 runs to 15 residues. V gave up 1 base and J gave up 4 bases; unmatched junction bases: 5. Germline CDR1 reads SGHVS; CDR2 reads FQNEAQ. Based on the CDR3 plus reference TRBV7-8 and TRBJ2-7, the full variable domain is GAGVSQSPRYKVAKRGQDVALRCDPISGHVSLFWYQQALGQGPEFLTYFQNEAQLDKSGLPSDRFFAERPEGSVSTLKIQRTQQEDSAVYLCASSLVGQGGYEQYFGPGTRLTVT.